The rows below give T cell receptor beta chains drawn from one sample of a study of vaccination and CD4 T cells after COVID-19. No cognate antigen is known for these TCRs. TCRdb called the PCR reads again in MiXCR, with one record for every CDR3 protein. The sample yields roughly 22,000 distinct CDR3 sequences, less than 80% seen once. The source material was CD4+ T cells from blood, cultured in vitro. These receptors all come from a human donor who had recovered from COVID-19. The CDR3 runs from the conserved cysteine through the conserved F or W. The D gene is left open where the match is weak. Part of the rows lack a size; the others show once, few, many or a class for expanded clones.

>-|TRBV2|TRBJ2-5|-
CARTGSLSGETQYF
TGTGCCAGAACCGGGAGTCTGTCCGGAGAGACCCAGTACTTC
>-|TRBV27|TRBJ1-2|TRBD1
CASSRQGTLGYTF
TGTGCCAGCAGTCGACAGGGGACCCTTGGCTACACCTTC
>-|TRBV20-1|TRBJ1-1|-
CSASLGNTEAFF
TGCAGTGCTAGTCTCGGAAACACTGAAGCTTTCTTT
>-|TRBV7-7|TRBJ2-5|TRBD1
CASSSGQGALETQYF
TGTGCTAGCAGCTCAGGACAGGGGGCTTTAGAGACCCAGTACTTC
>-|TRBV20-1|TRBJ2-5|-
CSAAAPRGEYF
TGCAGTGCCGCAGCTCCCAGGGGGGAGTACTTC
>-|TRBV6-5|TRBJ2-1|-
CASSLRGPNEQFF
TGTGCCAGCAGTTTACGGGGTCCCAATGAGCAGTTCTTC
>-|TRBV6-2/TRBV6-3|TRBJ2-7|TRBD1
CASSQTIRQGKREQYF
TGTGCCAGCAGCCAGACAATTAGACAGGGGAAGAGAGAGCAGTACTTC
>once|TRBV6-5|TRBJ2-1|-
CASSYSTGQGHQFF
TGTGCCAGCAGTTACTCGACGGGTCAGGGGCATCAGTTCTTC
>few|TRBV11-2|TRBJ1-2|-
CASSLGQLDGYTF
TGTGCCAGCAGCTTAGGCCAGCTAGATGGCTACACCTTC
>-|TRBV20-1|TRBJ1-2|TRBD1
CSASTGGASYGYTF
TGCAGTGCTAGTACAGGGGGCGCGAGCTATGGCTACACCTTC
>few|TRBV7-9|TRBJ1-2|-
CASSLVLGYEGNYGYTF
TGTGCCAGCAGCTTAGTTTTGGGTTATGAGGGGAACTATGGCTACACCTTC
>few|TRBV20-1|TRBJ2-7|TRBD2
CSAPRSGTFYEQYF
TGCAGTGCGCCCCGTAGCGGGACCTTCTACGAGCAGTACTTC
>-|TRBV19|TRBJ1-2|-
CASSISWGARDYGYTF
TGTGCCAGTAGTATATCTTGGGGGGCGCGGGACTATGGCTACACCTTC
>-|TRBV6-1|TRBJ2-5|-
CASSPQGEETQYF
TGTGCCAGCAGCCCCCAAGGGGAAGAGACCCAGTACTTC
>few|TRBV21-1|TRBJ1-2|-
CASSPERSGGDYGYTF
TGTGCCAGCAGTCCTGAGAGGAGTGGGGGGGACTATGGCTACACCTTC
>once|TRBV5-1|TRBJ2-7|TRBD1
CASSFRQGSSYEQYF
TGCGCCAGCAGCTTTCGACAGGGGAGCTCCTACGAGCAGTACTTC
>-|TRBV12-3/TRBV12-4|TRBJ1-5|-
CASSLAGNQPQHF
TGTGCCAGCAGTTTAGCAGGGAATCAGCCCCAGCATTTT
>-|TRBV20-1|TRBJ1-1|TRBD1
CRAGQGSQNTEAFF
TGCAGGGCGGGACAGGGGTCGCAGAACACTGAAGCTTTCTTT
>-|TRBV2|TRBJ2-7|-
CASSEDTGGEQYF
TGTGCCAGCAGTGAGGACACTGGGGGCGAGCAGTACTTC
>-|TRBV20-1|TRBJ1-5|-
CSASLPLGSNQPQHF
TGCAGTGCTAGTCTACCACTTGGGAGCAATCAGCCCCAGCATTTT
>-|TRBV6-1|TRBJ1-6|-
CASSMTGDNSPLHF
TGTGCCAGCAGCATGACGGGAGATAATTCACCCCTCCACTTT
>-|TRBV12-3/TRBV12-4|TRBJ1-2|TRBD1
CASSFWDRVGGYTF
TGTGCCAGCAGTTTCTGGGACAGGGTTGGTGGCTACACCTTC
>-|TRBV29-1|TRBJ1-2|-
CSVGGGNIANYGYTF
TGCAGCGTTGGAGGGGGGAACATAGCTAACTATGGCTACACCTTC
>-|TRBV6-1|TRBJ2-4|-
CASSEAGQRLAKNIQYF
TGTGCCAGCAGTGAGGCCGGACAGAGGCTAGCCAAAAACATTCAGTACTTC
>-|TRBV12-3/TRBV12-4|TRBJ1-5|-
CASSFGGPAQPQHF
TGTGCCAGCAGTTTTGGGGGCCCGGCTCAGCCCCAGCATTTT
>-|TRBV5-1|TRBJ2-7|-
CASSTGPPSSYEQYF
TGCGCCAGCAGCACTGGGCCCCCGTCTTCCTACGAGCAGTACTTC